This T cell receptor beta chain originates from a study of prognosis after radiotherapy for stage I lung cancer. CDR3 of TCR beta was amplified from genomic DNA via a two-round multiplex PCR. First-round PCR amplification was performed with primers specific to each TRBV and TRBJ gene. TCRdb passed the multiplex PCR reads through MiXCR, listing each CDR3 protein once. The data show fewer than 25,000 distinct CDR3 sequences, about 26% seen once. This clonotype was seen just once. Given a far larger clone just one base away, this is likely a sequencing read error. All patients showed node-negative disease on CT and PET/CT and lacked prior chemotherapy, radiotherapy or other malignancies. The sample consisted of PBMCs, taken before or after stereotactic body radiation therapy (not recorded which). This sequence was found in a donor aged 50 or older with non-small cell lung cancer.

Here the CDR3 reads CASSTWTDTDTQYF. The CDR3 DNA sequence: TGTGCCAGCAGTACCTGGACAGACACAGATACGCAGTATTTT. The rearrangement joins TRBV6-8 to TRBJ2-3, with a tentative D call TRBD1 (6 bases). The CDR3 contains 14 residues. The V gene's germline CDR1 is MNHGY and CDR2 SAAAGT. V was clipped by 5 bases and J by 2 bases, with 11 bases between them.